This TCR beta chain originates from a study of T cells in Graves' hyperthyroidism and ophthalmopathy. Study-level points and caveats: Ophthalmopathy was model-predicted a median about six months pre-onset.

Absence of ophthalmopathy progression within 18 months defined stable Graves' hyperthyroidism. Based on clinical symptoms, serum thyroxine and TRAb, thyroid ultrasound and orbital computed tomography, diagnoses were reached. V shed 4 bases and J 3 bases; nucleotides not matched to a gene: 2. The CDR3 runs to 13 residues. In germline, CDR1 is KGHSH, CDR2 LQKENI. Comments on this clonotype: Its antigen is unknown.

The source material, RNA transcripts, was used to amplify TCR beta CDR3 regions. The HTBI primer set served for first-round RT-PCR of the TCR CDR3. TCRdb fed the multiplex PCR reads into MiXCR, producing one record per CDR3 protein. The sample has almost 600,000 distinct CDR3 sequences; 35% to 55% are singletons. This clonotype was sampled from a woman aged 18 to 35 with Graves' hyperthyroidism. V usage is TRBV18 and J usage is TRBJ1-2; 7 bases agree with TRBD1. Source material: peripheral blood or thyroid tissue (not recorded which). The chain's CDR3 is CASSQGGYYGYTF. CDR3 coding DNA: TGTGCCAGCTCACAAGGGGGCTACTATGGCTACACCTTC.